This T cell receptor beta chain was obtained from a study of control samples from healthy donors and cancer patients. In its sample, this clone was seen once. The germline V gene has CDR1 MDHEN and CDR2 SYDVKM. V gave up 3 bases and J gave up 3 bases, with 3 bases separating them. The CDR3 is 11 amino acids. The protocol was immunoSEQ multiplex PCR, while the TCRdb copy is restricted to in-frame clones and leaves out a portion. The sample lists about 150,000 clones; about 93% were seen once. Material for sequencing was blood. The TCR sequence derives from a middle-aged man in good health. This sequence joins TRBV28 and TRBJ2-7; no clear D gene. This chain's CDR3 is CASSLDYEQYF. In DNA, the CDR3 is TGTGCCAGCAGTTTGGACTACGAGCAGTACTTC.